The 5 T cell receptor beta chains reported below all come from one sample, sequenced in a study of long-term antiretroviral therapy in people with HIV. Running of the v3.0 immunoSEQ assay took place at survey level. Assay: immunoSEQ multiplex PCR; the TCRdb copy retains only in-frame clones and omits some. The repertoire holds roughly 28,000 clones, with 93% as singletons. Sequenced material: unsorted PBMCs, taken 6.2 years after starting antiretroviral therapy. These receptors were collected from a man between 35 and 55 years old with HIV.

The chain joins TRBV11-2 to TRBJ2-5; 7 bases agree with TRBD2. There are 14 residues in the CDR3. In germline, CDR1 is SGHAT, CDR2 FQNNGV. Trimming at V came to 4 bases and at J to 5 bases, leaving 7 bases not matched to a gene. This CDR3 is CASSSYLADETQYF. CDR3 coding DNA: TGTGCCAGCAGCTCCTATCTAGCGGATGAGACCCAGTACTTC.

The J gene is TRBJ2-3, the V gene TRBV4-1; D assignment may be TRBD1 or TRBD2 (5 bases each). Germline V CDR1 and CDR2: MGHRA, YSYEKL. This CDR3 is 15 amino acids long. V lost 1 base to trimming and J lost 2 bases, with 10 bases between them. The CDR3 DNA reads as TGCGCCAGCAGCCAAGGGGGGACGACCACAGATACGCAGTATTTT. It is translated as CASSQGGTTTDTQYF.

The V gene is TRBV5-6, the J gene TRBJ2-1; TRBD2 aligns across 10 bases. The CDR3 runs 16 residues. After removal of 3 bases from V and 4 bases from J, the junction contained 7 bases not matched to a gene. The germline V gene encodes CDR1 SGHDT and CDR2 YYEEEE. The DNA for the CDR3 is TGTGCCAGCAGCTGGCGGCTAGCGGGAGTTTACAATGAGCAGTTCTTC. Translating gives CASSWRLAGVYNEQFF. The full variable domain, its missing parts supplied by reference TRBV5-6 and TRBJ2-1, is DAGVTQSPTHLIKTRGQQVTLRCSPKSGHDTVSWYQQALGQGPQFIFQYYEEEERQRGNFPDRFSGHQFPNYSSELNVNALLLGDSALYLCASSWRLAGVYNEQFFGPGTRLTVL.

V gene TRBV5-1 combines with J gene TRBJ1-1, with D unclear. Trimming stripped 8 bases from V and 1 base from J, with 15 bases between. The CDR3 is 14 residues long. Germline CDR1 SGHRS, CDR2 YFSETQ. The CDR3 nucleotides read TGCGCCAGTACGAACCCAGGAAAGAACACTGAAGCTTTCTTT. Translating it yields CASTNPGKNTEAFF.

CDR3 in amino acids: CASSLNLGLDGYTF. In nucleotides, the CDR3 is TGTGCCAGCAGCTTGAATCTGGGGTTGGATGGCTACACCTTC. This chain connects TRBV5-4 to TRBJ1-2; no reliable D call. V gave up 1 base and J gave up 6 bases, with 13 bases separating them. The CDR3 extends over 14 amino acids. Germline V gene data show CDR1 as SGHNT and CDR2 as YYREEE (reference sequence).